This T cell receptor beta chain was captured by sequencing in a study of blood T cells in healthy people across ages. Study conclusions and caveats: Age advanced and TCR beta diversity per million T cells fell, roughly linearly.

This clonotype was picked up a small number of times. Antigen unknown. Primed by a sample-barcoded 5' primer and a J-beta primer mix, a second PCR proceeded for 7 to 11 cycles. One entry per CDR3 protein results from TCRdb running MiXCR on the 5' RACE reads. The data contain about 2 million distinct CDR3 sequences, around 48% of them seen just once; the ten biggest clones take up roughly 2.1%. Trimming stripped 0 bases from V and 3 bases from J, with 13 bases between. Germline CDR1 and CDR2: SGHRS and YFSETQ. The CDR3 consists of 15 residues. Samples each had at least 5 micrograms of total RNA extracted.

The TCR originated in a woman in her forties in good health. The chain uses TRBV5-1 and TRBJ2-7; D may be TRBD1 (6 bases). Sequencing was done on a sample of blood. The CDR3 nucleotides are TGCGCCAGCAGCTTGGATGCAGGGGCGCTCTACGAGCAGTACTTC. This sequence encodes CASSLDAGALYEQYF.